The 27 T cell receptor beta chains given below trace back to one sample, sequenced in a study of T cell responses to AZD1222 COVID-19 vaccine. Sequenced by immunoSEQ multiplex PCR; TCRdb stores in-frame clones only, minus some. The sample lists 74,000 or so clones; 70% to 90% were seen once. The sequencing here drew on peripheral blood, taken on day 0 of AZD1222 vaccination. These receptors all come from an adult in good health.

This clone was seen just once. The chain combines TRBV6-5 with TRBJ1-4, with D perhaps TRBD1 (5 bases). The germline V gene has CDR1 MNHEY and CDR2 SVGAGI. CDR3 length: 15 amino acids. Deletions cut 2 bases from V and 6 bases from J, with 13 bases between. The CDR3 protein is CASSYGGVSHEKLFF. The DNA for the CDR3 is TGTGCCAGCAGTTACGGGGGGGTCTCCCATGAAAAACTGTTTTTT.

In nucleotides, the CDR3 is TGTGCCAGCAGCCAAGATGCCAGGGCCCCTCACACCGGGGAGCTGTTTTTT. It translates to CASSQDARAPHTGELFF. The chain links TRBV3-1 (or the pseudogene TRBV3-2) to TRBJ2-2; a possible D gene is TRBD1 (5 bases). Germline CDR1 LGHDT, CDR2 YNNKEL (reference sequence). This CDR3 region has 17 residues. The V end lost 0 bases, the J end lost 3 bases, and 14 bases lay between the germline ends.

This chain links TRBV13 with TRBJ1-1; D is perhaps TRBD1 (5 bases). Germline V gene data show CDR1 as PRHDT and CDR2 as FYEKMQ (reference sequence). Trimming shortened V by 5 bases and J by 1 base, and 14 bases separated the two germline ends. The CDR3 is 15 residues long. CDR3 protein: CASSRAQQANTEAFF. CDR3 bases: TGTGCCAGCAGCCGCGCCCAACAGGCGAACACTGAAGCTTTCTTT.

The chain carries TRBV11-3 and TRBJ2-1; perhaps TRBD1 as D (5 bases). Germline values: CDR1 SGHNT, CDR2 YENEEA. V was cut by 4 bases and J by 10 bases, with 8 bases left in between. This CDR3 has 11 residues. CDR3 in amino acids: CASSSDTEQFF. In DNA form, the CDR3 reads TGTGCCAGCAGCTCGGACACCGAGCAGTTCTTC. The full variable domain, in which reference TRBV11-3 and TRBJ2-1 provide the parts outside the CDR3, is EAGVVQSPRYKIIEKKQPVAFWCNPISGHNTLYWYLQNLGQGPELLIRYENEEAVDDSQLPKDRFSAERLKGVDSTLKIQPAELGDSAVYLCASSSDTEQFFGPGTRLTVL.

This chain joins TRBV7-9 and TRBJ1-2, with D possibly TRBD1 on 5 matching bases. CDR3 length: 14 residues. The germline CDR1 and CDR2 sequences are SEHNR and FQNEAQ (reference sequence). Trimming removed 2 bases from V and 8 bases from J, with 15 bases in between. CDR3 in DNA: TGTGCCAGCAGCTTATTGGACACGATTAGGGGCTACACCTTC. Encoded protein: CASSLLDTIRGYTF.

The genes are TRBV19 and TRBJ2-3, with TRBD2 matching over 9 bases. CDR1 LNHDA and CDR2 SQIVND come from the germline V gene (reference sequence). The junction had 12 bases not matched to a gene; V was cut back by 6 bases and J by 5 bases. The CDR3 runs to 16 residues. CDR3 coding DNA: TGTGCCAGTAGCCCAGCGCGGGGGGGCCTTGGAGATACGCAGTATTTT. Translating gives CASSPARGGLGDTQYF. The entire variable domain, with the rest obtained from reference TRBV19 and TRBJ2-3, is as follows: DGGITQSPKYLFRKEGQNVTLSCEQNLNHDAMYWYRQDPGQGLRLIYYSQIVNDFQKGDIAEGYSVSREKKESFPLTVTSAQKNPTAFYLCASSPARGGLGDTQYFGPGTRLTVL.

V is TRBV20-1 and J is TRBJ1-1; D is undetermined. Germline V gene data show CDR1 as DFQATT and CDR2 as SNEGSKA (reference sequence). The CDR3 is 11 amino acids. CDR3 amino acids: CGARSDTEAFF. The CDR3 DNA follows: TGCGGAGCCCGAAGCGACACTGAAGCTTTCTTT.

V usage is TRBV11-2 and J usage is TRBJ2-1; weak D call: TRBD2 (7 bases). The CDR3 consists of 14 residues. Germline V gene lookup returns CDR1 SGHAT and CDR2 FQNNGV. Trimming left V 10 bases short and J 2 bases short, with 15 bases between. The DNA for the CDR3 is TGTGCCATCCCAAGGGGGGGGGCCTACAATGAGCAGTTCTTC. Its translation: CAIPRGGAYNEQFF.

Here the CDR3 reads CASSLIQGGDYGYTF. The CDR3 nucleotides read TGTGCCAGCAGCTTAATACAGGGAGGGGACTATGGCTACACCTTC. The rearrangement uses TRBV7-9 and TRBJ1-2, with a possible D match to TRBD1 (6 bases). The V gene lost 2 bases and the J gene lost 3 bases, with 13 bases spanning the gap. CDR1 and CDR2 from the germline V gene are SEHNR and FQNEAQ (reference sequence). This CDR3 contains 15 residues.

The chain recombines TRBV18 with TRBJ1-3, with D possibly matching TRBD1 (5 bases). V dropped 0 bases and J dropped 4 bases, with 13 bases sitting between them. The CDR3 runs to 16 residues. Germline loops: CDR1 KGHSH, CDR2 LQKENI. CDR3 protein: CASSPPSGTGGNTIYF. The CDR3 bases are TGTGCCAGCTCACCACCGTCCGGGACTGGGGGAAACACCATATATTTT.

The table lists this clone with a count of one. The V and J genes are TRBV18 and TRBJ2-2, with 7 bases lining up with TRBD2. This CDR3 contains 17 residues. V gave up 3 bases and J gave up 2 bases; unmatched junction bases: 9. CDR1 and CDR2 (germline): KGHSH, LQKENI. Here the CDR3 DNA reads TGTGCCAGCTCACCTCCAGTGGGGGGGATCAACACCGGGGAGCTGTTTTTT. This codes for CASSPPVGGINTGELFF. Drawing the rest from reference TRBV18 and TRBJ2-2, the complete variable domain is NAGVMQNPRHLVRRRGQEARLRCSPMKGHSHVYWYRQLPEEGLKFMVYLQKENIIDESGMPKERFSAEFPKEGPSILRIQQVVRGDSAAYFCASSPPVGGINTGELFFGEGSRLTVL.

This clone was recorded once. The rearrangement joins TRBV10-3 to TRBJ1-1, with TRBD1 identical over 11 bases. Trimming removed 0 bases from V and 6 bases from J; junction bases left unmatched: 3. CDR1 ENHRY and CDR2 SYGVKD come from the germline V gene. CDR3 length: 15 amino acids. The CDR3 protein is CAISESGTGGPEAFF. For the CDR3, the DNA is TGTGCCATCAGTGAGTCGGGGACAGGGGGACCTGAAGCTTTCTTT.

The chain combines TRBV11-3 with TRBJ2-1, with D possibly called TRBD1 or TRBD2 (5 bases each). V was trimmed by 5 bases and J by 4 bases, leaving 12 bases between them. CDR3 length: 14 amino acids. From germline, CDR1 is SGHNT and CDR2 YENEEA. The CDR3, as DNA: TGTGCCAGCAGCCATCGGGGCAGATACAATGAGCAGTTCTTC. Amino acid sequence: CASSHRGRYNEQFF.

The DNA of the CDR3 is TGTGCCAGCAGCACAGACAGTCAGCCCCAGCATTTT. Translated, it gives CASSTDSQPQHF. This chain connects TRBV7-9 to TRBJ1-5; D might be TRBD1 (5 bases). Germline loops: CDR1 SEHNR, CDR2 FQNEAQ (reference sequence). The CDR3 runs 12 residues. The V and J ends lost 5 bases and 6 bases respectively, with 8 bases between them.

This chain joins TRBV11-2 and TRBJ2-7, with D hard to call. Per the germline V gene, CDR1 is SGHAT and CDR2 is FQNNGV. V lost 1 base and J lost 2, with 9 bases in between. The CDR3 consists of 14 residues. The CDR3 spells CASSLGSPTYEQYF. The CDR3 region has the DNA TGTGCCAGCAGCTTAGGTTCTCCTACCTACGAGCAGTACTTC.

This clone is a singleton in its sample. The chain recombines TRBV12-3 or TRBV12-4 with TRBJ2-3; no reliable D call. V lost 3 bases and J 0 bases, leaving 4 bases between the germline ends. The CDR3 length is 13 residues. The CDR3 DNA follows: TGTGCCAGCAGTTTCGCTAGCACAGATACGCAGTATTTT. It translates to CASSFASTDTQYF.

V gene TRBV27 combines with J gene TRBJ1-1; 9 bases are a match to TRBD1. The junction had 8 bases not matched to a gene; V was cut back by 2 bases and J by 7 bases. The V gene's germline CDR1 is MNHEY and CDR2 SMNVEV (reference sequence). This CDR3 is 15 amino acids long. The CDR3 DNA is TGTGCCAGCAGTTTACTTAACAGGGGGCGGCATGAAGCTTTCTTT. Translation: CASSLLNRGRHEAFF.

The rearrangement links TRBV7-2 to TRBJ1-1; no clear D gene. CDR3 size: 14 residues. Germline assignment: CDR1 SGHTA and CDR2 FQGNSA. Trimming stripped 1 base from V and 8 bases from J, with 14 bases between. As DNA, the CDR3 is TGTGCCAGCAGCTTAGGGGCTAGGAAAACCGAAGCTTTCTTT. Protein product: CASSLGARKTEAFF. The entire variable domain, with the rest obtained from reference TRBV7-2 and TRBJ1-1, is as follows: GAGVSQSPSNKVTEKGKDVELRCDPISGHTALYWYRQSLGQGLEFLIYFQGNSAPDKSGLPSDRFSAERTGGSVSTLTIQRTQQEDSAVYLCASSLGARKTEAFFGQGTRLTVV.

The CDR3: CAISVRIRAEDYGYTF. The CDR3 region has the DNA TGTGCCATCAGTGTTCGTATTAGGGCGGAAGACTATGGCTACACCTTC. This chain uses TRBV10-3 with TRBJ1-2; unclear D gene. This CDR3 has 16 residues. Germline V lookup: CDR1 ENHRY, CDR2 SYGVKD. Trimming removed 4 bases at V and 3 bases at J, with 18 bases between.

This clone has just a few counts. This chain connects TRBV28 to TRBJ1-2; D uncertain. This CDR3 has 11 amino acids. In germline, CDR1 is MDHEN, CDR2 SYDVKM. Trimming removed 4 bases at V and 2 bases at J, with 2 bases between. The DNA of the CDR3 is TGTGCCAGCAGTTCGAACTATGGCTACACCTTC. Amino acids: CASSSNYGYTF.

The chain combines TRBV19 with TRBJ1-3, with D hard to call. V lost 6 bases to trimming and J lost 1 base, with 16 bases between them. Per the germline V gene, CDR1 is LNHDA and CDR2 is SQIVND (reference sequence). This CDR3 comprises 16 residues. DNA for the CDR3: TGTGCCAGTAGCAGATATCAACCTACATCTGGAAACACCATATATTTT. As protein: CASSRYQPTSGNTIYF.

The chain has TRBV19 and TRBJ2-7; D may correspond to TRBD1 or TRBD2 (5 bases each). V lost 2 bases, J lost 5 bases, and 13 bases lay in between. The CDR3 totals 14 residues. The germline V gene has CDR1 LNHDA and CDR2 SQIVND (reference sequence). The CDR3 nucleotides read TGTGCCAGTAGTATAAGGGACCTGCGGGACGAGCAGTACTTC. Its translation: CASSIRDLRDEQYF.

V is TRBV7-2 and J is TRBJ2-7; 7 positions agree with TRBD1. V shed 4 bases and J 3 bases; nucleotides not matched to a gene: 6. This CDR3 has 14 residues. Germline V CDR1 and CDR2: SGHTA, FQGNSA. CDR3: CASSSRTGDYEQYF. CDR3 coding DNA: TGTGCCAGCAGCTCTCGGACAGGAGACTACGAGCAGTACTTC.

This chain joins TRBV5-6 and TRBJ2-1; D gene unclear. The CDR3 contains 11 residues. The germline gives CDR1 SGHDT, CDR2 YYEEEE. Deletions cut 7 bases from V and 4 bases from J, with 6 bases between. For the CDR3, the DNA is TGTGCCAGCGGCCAATACAATGAGCAGTTCTTC. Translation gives CASGQYNEQFF.

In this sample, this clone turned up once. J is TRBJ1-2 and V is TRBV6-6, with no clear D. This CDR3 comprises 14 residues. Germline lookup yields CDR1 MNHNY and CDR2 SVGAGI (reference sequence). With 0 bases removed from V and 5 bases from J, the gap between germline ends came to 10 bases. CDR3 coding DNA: TGTGCCAGCAGTTACTCTGGGCCGGGGTATGGCTACACCTTC. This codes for CASSYSGPGYGYTF.

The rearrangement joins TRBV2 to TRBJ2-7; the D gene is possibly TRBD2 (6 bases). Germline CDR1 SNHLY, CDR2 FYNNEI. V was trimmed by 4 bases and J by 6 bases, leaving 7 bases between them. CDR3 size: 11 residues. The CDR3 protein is CASSVGGEQYF. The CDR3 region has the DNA TGTGCCAGCAGTGTGGGAGGCGAGCAGTACTTC.

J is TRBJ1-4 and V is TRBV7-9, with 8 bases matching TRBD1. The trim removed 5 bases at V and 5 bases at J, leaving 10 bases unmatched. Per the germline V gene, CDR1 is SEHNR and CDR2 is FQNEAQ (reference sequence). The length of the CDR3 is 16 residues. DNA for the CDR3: TGTGCCAGCAGCACGATCTGGGACAGGTCGAATGAAAAACTGTTTTTT. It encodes CASSTIWDRSNEKLFF.